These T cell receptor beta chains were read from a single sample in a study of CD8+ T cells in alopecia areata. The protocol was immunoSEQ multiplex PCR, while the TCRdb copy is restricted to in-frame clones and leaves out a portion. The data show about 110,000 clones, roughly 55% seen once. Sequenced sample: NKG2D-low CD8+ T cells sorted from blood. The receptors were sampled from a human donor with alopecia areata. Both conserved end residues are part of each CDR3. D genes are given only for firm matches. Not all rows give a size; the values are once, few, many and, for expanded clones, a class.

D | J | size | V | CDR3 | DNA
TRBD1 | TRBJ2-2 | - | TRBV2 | CASRVGTGDTGELFF | TGTGCCAGCAGGGTGGGGACAGGGGACACCGGGGAGCTGTTTTTT
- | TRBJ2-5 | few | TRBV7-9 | CASSSYRTSTEERAETQYF | TGTGCCAGCAGCTCCTACAGGACCTCGACGGAGGAGCGGGCTGAGACCCAGTACTTC
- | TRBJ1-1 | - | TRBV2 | CASSEEPADLEAFF | TGTGCCAGCAGTGAAGAGCCAGCTGATTTAGAAGCTTTCTTT
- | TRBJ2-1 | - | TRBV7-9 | CASSSSGGHPEQFF | TGTGCCAGCAGCTCCTCCGGGGGCCATCCTGAGCAGTTCTTC
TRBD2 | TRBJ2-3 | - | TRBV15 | CATSSGGREASAGKYF | TGTGCCACCAGCTCGGGGGGGCGGGAGGCCTCGGCTGGGAAGTATTTT
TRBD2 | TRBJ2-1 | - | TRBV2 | CAILFGTSGRVNEQFF | TGTGCCATCTTATTCGGGACTAGCGGGAGGGTGAATGAGCAGTTCTTC
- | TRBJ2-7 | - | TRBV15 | CATRPSAQASYEQYF | TGTGCCACCAGGCCGTCGGCCCAGGCCTCCTACGAGCAGTACTTC
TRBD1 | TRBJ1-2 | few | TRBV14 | CASSQTGDGYTF | TGTGCCAGCAGCCAAACAGGGGATGGCTACACCTTC
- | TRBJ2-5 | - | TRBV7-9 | CASSPPPSEQETQYF | TGTGCCAGCAGCCCACCCCCCTCAGAACAAGAGACCCAGTACTTC
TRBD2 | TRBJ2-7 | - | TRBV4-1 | CASSQVGLADYEQYF | TGCGCCAGCAGCCAAGTAGGGCTAGCGGACTACGAGCAGTACTTC
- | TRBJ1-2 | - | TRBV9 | CASTSSGQFYGYTF | TGTGCCAGCACCTCAAGTGGGCAATTCTATGGCTACACCTTC
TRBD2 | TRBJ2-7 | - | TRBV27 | CASSLSAGGNEQYF | TGTGCCAGCAGTTTATCGGCGGGAGGGAACGAGCAGTACTTC
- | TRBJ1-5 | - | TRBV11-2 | CASSLGGSSNQPQHF | TGTGCCAGCAGCTTGGGGGGCTCGAGCAATCAGCCCCAGCATTTT
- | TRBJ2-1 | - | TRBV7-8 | CASSLAGGYEQFF | TGTGCCAGCAGCTTAGCGGGTGGCTATGAGCAGTTCTTC
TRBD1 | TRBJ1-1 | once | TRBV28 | CASTLEYRGTEAFF | TGTGCCAGCACCCTCGAATACAGGGGCACTGAAGCTTTCTTT
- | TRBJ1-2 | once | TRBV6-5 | CASSWSIVDGYTF | TGTGCCAGCTCGTGGAGTATAGTCGATGGCTACACCTTC
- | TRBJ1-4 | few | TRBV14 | CASSQVDTNEKLFF | TGTGCCAGCAGCCAAGTTGATACTAATGAAAAACTGTTTTTT
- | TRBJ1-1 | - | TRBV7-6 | CASSLEARALDTEAFF | TGTGCCAGCAGCTTAGAGGCCAGAGCCCTGGATACTGAAGCTTTCTTT
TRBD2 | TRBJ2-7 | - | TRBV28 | CASRRSGRAREQYF | TGTGCCAGCAGAAGAAGCGGGAGGGCCCGGGAGCAGTACTTC
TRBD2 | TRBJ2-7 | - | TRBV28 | CASSQMVIAGAREQYF | TGTGCCAGCAGTCAAATGGTGATAGCGGGGGCCCGGGAGCAGTACTTC
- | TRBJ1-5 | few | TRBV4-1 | CASSQEMGQLGPQHF | TGCGCCAGCAGCCAAGAGATGGGGCAACTGGGGCCCCAGCATTTT
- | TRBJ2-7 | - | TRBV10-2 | CASSAARVAYEQYF | TGCGCCAGCAGTGCCGCCAGGGTAGCCTACGAGCAGTACTTC
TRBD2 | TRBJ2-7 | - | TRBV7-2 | CASSFSGRPHEQYF | TGTGCCAGCAGCTTCAGCGGGAGGCCCCACGAGCAGTACTTC
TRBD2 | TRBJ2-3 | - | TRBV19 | CASSISSGSLDTQYF | TGTGCCAGTAGTATATCGAGCGGGAGTTTGGATACGCAGTATTTT
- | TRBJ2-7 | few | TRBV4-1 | CASSQVSGVWEQYF | TGCGCCAGCAGCCAAGTATCCGGGGTTTGGGAGCAGTACTTC
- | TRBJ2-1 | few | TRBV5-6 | CASSITPGLPSYNEQFF | TGTGCCAGCAGCATCACCCCGGGACTCCCCTCCTACAATGAGCAGTTCTTC
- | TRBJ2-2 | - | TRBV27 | CASSSSGLPRGGGELFF | TGTGCCAGCAGTTCTTCCGGACTACCAAGAGGCGGCGGGGAGCTGTTTTTT
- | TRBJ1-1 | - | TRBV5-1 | CASSFLQGEAFF | TGCGCCAGCAGCTTTTTGCAGGGAGAAGCTTTCTTT
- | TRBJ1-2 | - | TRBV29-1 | CSVPGTLSGYTF | TGCAGCGTACCGGGGACACTGTCGGGCTACACCTTC
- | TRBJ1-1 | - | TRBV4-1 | CASSQDREAFF | TGCGCCAGCAGCCAAGATCGGGAGGCTTTCTTT
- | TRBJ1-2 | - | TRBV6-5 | CASSYLRKAGGYTF | TGTGCCAGCAGTTACTTGCGGAAAGCGGGGGGCTACACCTTC
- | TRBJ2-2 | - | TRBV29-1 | CSVVQGTGELFF | TGCAGCGTTGTACAGGGCACCGGGGAGCTGTTTTTT
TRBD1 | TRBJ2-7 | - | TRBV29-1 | CSVEDQGDYEQYF | TGCAGCGTTGAAGATCAGGGGGACTACGAGCAGTACTTC
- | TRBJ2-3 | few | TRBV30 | CAWSGAADTQYF | TGTGCCTGGAGTGGCGCGGCAGATACGCAGTATTTT
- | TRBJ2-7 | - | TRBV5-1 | CASSLAAGPKEQYF | TGCGCCAGCAGCTTGGCCGCGGGACCGAAAGAGCAGTACTTC
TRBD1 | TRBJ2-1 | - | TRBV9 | CASSSSGTAYNEQFF | TGTGCCAGCAGCTCATCCGGGACAGCATACAATGAGCAGTTCTTC
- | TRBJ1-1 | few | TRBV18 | CASSPQPRMNTEAFF | TGTGCCAGCTCACCACAGCCGAGAATGAACACTGAAGCTTTCTTT
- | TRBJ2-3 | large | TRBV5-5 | CASSFDIRVTQYF | TGTGCCAGCAGCTTCGACATCAGGGTTACGCAGTATTTT
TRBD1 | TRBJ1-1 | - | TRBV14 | CASSQFTGGRTEAFF | TGTGCCAGCAGCCAATTTACAGGGGGCCGGACTGAAGCTTTCTTT
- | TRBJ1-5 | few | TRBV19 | CASTRSGNQPQHF | TGTGCCAGTACCCGTTCAGGCAATCAGCCCCAGCATTTT
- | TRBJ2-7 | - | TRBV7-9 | CASSFGTYEQYF | TGTGCCAGCAGCTTCGGCACCTACGAGCAGTACTTC
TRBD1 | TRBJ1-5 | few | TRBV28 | CASSLLRGGPSNQPQHF | TGTGCCAGCAGTTTATTAAGAGGGGGCCCGAGCAATCAGCCCCAGCATTTT
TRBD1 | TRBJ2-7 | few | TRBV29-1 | CSVGGGAWEQYF | TGCAGCGTTGGAGGGGGCGCATGGGAGCAGTACTTC
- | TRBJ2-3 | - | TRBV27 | CASGSGARADTQYF | TGTGCCAGCGGTAGCGGTGCGAGGGCAGATACGCAGTATTTT
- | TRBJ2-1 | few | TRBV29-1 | CSVDPFDNEQFF | TGCAGCGTTGACCCTTTTGACAATGAGCAGTTCTTC